The clone carrying this TCR beta chain was counted at least ten times. Its cognate antigen is unknown. The data stem from a study of T cells in Graves' hyperthyroidism and ophthalmopathy. Study results and caveats: Stable hyperthyroidism was told apart from ophthalmopathy by a model built on 13 V-J features.

Diagnosis of hyperthyroidism was new in patients aged 18 to 65, and its duration was under 2 months. The V segment lost 8 bases and the J segment 2 bases; nucleotides outside the gene matches: 1. CDR3 length equals 13 residues. The TCR beta CDR3 regions underwent amplification using RNA transcripts as the source. In the first-round RT-PCR of the TCR CDR3, the HTBI primer set was used. TCRdb processed the multiplex PCR reads anew with MiXCR; each CDR3 protein has one entry. The sample consists of about 610,000 distinct CDR3 sequences, 40% to 55% of them appearing once. Sequenced: peripheral blood or thyroid tissue (not recorded which). The TCR comes from a woman under 30 with Graves' hyperthyroidism. The V gene is TRBV12-3 or TRBV12-4, the J gene TRBJ2-5; TRBD2 agrees at 11 bases. The CDR3 loop reads CASGTSGQETQYF. The CDR3 coding sequence is TGTGCCAGCGGGACTAGCGGACAAGAGACCCAGTACTTC.